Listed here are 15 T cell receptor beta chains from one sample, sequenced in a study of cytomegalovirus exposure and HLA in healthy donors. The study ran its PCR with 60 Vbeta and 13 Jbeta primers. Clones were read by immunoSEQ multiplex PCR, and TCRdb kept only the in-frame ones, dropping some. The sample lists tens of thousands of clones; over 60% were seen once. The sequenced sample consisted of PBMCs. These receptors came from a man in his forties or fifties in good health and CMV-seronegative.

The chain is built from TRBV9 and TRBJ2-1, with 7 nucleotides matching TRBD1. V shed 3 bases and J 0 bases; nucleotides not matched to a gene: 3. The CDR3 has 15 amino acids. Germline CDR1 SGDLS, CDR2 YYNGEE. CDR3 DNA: TGTGCCAGCAGCGGACAGGGTAGCTCCTACAATGAGCAGTTCTTC. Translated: CASSGQGSSYNEQFF.

CDR3 DNA: TGTGCCAGCAGCTTAATAGCGGGAGGCTCGTTGTCCTACAATGAGCAGTTCTTC. Translating gives CASSLIAGGSLSYNEQFF. V is TRBV7-3 and J is TRBJ2-1; 10 positions agree with TRBD2. Germline V CDR1 and CDR2: SGHTA, FQGTGA. J lost 1 base, V lost 1 base, and 7 bases had no gene match. The CDR3 sequence is 18 residues long.

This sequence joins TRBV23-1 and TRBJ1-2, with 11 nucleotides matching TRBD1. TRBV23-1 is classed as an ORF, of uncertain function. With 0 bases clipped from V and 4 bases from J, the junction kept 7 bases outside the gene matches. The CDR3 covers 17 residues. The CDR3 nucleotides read TGCGCCAGCAGTCAATCGGGGACAGGGGGAAGTTCCTATGGCTACACCTTC. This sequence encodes CASSQSGTGGSSYGYTF.

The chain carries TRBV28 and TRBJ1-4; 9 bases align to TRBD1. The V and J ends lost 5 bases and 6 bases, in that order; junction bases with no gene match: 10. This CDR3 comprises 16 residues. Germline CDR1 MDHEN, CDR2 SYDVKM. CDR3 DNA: TGTGCCAGCAGTCACCCCGACAGGGGGAAGGATGAAAAACTGTTTTTT. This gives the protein CASSHPDRGKDEKLFF.

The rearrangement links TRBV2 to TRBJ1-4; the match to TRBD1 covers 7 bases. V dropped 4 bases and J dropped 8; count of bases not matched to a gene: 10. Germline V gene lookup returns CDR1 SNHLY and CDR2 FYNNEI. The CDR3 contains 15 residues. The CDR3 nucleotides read TGTGCCAGCAGTGGAGGACAGGCCCCAGGGGAAAAACTGTTTTTT. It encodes CASSGGQAPGEKLFF. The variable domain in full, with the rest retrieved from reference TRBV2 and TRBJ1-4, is EPEVTQTPSHQVTQMGQEVILRCVPISNHLYFYWYRQILGQKVEFLVSFYNNEISEKSEIFDDQFSVERPDGSNFTLKIRSTKLEDSAMYFCASSGGQAPGEKLFFGSGTQLSVL.

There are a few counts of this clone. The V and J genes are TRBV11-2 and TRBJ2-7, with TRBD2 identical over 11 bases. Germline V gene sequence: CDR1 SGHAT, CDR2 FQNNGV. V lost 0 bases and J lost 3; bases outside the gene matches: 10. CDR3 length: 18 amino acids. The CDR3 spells CASSLDALAGGMLYEQYF. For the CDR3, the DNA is TGTGCCAGCAGCTTAGATGCCCTAGCGGGAGGCATGCTCTACGAGCAGTACTTC.

CDR3 DNA: TGTGCCACTCGACTAGCGGGGACCTACGAGCAGTACTTC. Protein sequence: CATRLAGTYEQYF. The chain employs TRBV19 and TRBJ2-7; 11 nucleotides line up with TRBD2. From germline, CDR1 is LNHDA and CDR2 SQIVND (reference sequence). There are 13 residues in the CDR3. The ends lost 10 bases at V and 2 bases at J; junction bases unmatched: 4.

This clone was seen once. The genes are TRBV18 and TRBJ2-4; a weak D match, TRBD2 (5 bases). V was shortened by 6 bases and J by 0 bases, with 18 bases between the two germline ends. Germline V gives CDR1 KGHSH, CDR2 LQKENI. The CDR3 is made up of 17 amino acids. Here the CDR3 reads CASSPIPGLGAKNIQYF. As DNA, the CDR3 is TGTGCCAGCTCCCCCATACCTGGACTGGGAGCCAAAAACATTCAGTACTTC. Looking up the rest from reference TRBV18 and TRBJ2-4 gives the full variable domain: NAGVMQNPRHLVRRRGQEARLRCSPMKGHSHVYWYRQLPEEGLKFMVYLQKENIIDESGMPKERFSAEFPKEGPSILRIQQVVRGDSAAYFCASSPIPGLGAKNIQYFGAGTRLSVL.

DNA for the CDR3: TGTGCCAGCAGCCAGGGACAGGGGATTGTTCAGCCCCAGCATTTT. Residues: CASSQGQGIVQPQHF. This chain connects TRBV5-6 to TRBJ1-5, with 10 bases matching TRBD1. Germline assignment: CDR1 SGHDT and CDR2 YYEEEE. The CDR3 length is 15 residues. V shed 4 bases and J 6 bases; nucleotides not matched to a gene: 7.

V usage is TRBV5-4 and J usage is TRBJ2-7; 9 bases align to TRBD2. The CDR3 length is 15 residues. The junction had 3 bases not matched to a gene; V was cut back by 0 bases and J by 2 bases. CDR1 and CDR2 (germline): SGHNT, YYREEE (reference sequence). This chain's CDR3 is CASSLELAGAYEQYF. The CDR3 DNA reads TGTGCCAGCAGCTTGGAATTAGCGGGAGCCTACGAGCAGTACTTC.

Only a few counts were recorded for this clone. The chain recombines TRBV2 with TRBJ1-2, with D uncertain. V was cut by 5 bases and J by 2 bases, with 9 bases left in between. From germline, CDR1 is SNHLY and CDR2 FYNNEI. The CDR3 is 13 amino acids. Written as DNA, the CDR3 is TGTGCCAGCAGTTCCTCCAGGAACTATGGCTACACCTTC. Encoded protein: CASSSSRNYGYTF.

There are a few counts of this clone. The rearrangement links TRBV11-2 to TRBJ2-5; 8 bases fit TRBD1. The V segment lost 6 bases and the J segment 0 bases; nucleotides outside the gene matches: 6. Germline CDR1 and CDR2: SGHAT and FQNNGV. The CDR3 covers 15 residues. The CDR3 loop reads CASSRHRGYQETQYF. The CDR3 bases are TGTGCCAGCAGTCGCCACAGGGGGTACCAAGAGACCCAGTACTTC.

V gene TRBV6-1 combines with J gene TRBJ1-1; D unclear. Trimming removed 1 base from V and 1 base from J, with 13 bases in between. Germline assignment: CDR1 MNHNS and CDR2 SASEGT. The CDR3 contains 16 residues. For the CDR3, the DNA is TGTGCCAGCAGTGAAGGGGGAGGGTTCACGAACACTGAAGCTTTCTTT. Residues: CASSEGGGFTNTEAFF.

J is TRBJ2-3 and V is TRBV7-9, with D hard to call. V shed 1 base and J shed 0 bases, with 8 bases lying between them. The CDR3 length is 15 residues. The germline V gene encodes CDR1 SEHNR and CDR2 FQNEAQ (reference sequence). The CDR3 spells CASSLGAYSTDTQYF. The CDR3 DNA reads TGTGCCAGCAGCTTAGGGGCGTACAGCACAGATACGCAGTATTTT.

Written as DNA, the CDR3 is TGTGCCAGCAGCTTATCTAGCGGGCGTTCGGGGGAGCAGTTCTTC. Its protein product is CASSLSSGRSGEQFF. The chain couples TRBV7-3 to TRBJ2-1, with 8 bases matching TRBD2. Germline V lookup: CDR1 SGHTA, CDR2 FQGTGA. The CDR3 consists of 15 residues. V lost 2 bases, J lost 10 bases, and 10 bases stayed unmatched. Combining the CDR3 with reference TRBV7-3 and TRBJ2-1 gives the whole variable domain GAGVSQTPSNKVTEKGKYVELRCDPISGHTALYWYRQSLGQGPEFLIYFQGTGAADDSGLPNDRFFAVRPEGSVSTLKIQRTERGDSAVYLCASSLSSGRSGEQFFGPGTRLTVL.